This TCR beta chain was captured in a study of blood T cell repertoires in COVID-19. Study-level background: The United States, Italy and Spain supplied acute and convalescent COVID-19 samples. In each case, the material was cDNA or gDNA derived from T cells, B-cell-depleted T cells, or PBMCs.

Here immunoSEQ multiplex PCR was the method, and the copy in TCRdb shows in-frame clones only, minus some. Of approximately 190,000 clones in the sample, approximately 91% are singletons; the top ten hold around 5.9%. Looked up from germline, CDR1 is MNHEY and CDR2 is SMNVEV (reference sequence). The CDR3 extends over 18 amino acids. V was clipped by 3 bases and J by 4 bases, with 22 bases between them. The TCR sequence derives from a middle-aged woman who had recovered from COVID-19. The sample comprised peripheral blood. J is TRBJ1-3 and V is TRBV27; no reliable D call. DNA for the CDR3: TGTGCCAGCAGTTTCCCTACCCAGGACGTAACGGGAGGAAACACCATATATTTT. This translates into CASSFPTQDVTGGNTIYF.